This entry lists 4 T cell receptor beta chains sequenced from one sample in a study of blood T cells in healthy people across ages. Together with a sample-barcoded 5' primer, a J-beta primer mix was included in a second PCR lasting about 6 to 12 cycles. Each CDR3 protein gets one entry after TCRdb re-called the 5' RACE reads with MiXCR. The sample lists around 800,000 distinct CDR3 sequences, 25% to 30% occurring once. This sample also belongs to another study, concerning T cells of mothers and their children.

The specimen sequenced was blood. The origin of the receptors is a boy younger than 18 in good health.

In this sample, this clonotype turned up a few times. The genes are TRBV5-1 and TRBJ2-1; no clear D gene. Trimming removed 2 bases from V and 8 bases from J, with 17 bases in between. Germline values: CDR1 SGHRS, CDR2 YFSETQ. CDR3 length equals 15 residues. The CDR3 nucleotides are TGCGCCAGCAGCTTTGAGGATACTTCTCGAGATGAGCAGTTCTTC. The encoded protein is CASSFEDTSRDEQFF.

The chain recombines TRBV9 with TRBJ2-1; D is unclear. Per the germline V gene, CDR1 is SGDLS and CDR2 is YYNGEE. This CDR3 spans 16 amino acids. V shed 0 bases and J shed 0 bases, with 10 bases lying between them. The CDR3 nucleotides are TGTGCCAGCAGCGTAGCAGCCCAGAGCTCCTACAATGAGCAGTTCTTC. This encodes CASSVAAQSSYNEQFF.

The V and J genes are TRBV12-3 or TRBV12-4 and TRBJ2-2; tentatively, D is TRBD1 or TRBD2 (5 bases each). V lost 8 bases, J lost 2 bases, and 30 bases lay in between. This CDR3 is built from 20 residues. DNA for the CDR3: TGTGCCAGCCACCACGGGGTCCTATTGTGGGGCTTTCAAAACACCGGGGAGCTGTTTTTT. Amino acids: CASHHGVLLWGFQNTGELFF.

There are a few counts of this clonotype. The chain joins TRBV20-1 to TRBJ2-5; 8 bases agree with TRBD2. The V and J ends lost 6 bases and 4 bases, in that order; junction bases with no gene match: 13. Germline-derived CDR1 and CDR2 are DFQATT and SNEGSKA (reference sequence). This CDR3 has 15 residues. CDR3 protein: CSAPGGSGVGETQYF. The CDR3 DNA follows: TGCAGTGCCCCGGGGGGTAGCGGGGTAGGAGAGACCCAGTACTTC.